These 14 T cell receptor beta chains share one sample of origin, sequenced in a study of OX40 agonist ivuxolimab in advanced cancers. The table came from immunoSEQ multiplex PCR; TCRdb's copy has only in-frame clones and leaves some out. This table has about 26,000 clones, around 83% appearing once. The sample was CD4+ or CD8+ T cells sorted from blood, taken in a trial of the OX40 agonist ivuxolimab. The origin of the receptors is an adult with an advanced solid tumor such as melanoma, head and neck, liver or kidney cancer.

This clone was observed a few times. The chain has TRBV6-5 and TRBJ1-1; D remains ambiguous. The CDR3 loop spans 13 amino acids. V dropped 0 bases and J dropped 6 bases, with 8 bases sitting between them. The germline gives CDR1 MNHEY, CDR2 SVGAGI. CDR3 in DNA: TGTGCCAGCAGTTACTCGTCATCCGCTGAAGCTTTCTTT. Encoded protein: CASSYSSSAEAFF.

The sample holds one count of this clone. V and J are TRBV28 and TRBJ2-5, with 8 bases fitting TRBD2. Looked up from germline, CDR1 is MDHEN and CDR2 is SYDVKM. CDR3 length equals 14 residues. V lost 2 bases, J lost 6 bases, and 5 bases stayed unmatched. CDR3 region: CASSLLAGGKTQYF. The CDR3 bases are TGTGCCAGCAGTTTACTAGCGGGTGGGAAGACCCAGTACTTC.

CDR3 coding DNA: TGTGCCAGCAGCTTAGCGTTTGGACTAGCTGTGGGTGAGCAGTTCTTC. Translated: CASSLAFGLAVGEQFF. The V call is TRBV7-6, the J call TRBJ2-1, with 8 bases fitting TRBD2. The ends lost 0 bases at V and 9 bases at J; junction bases unmatched: 10. This CDR3 is 16 amino acids long. Germline V gives CDR1 SGHVS, CDR2 FNYEAQ.

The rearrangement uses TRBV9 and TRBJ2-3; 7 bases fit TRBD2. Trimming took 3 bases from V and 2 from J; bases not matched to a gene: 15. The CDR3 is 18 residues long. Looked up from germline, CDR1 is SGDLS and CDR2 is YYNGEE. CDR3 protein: CASSGSAASGRFTDTQYF. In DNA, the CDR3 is TGTGCCAGCAGCGGCTCGGCGGCTAGCGGAAGATTCACAGATACGCAGTATTTT.

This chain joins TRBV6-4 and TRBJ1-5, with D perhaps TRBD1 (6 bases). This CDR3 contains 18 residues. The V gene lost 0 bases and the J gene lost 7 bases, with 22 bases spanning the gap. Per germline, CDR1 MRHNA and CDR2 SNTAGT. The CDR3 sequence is CASSDSKPGDCWCQPQHF. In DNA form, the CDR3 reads TGTGCCAGCAGTGACTCGAAGCCAGGGGATTGTTGGTGCCAGCCCCAGCATTTT.

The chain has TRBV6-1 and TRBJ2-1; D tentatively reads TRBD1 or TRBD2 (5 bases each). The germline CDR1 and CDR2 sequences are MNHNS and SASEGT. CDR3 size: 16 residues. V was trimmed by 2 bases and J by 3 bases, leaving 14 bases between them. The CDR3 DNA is TGTGCCAGCAGTGAAAGGCCGGGGCTGTTCTACAATGAGCAGTTCTTC. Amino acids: CASSERPGLFYNEQFF.

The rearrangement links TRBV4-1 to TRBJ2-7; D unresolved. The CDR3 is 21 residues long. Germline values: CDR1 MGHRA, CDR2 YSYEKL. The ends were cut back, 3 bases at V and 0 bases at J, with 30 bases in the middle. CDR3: CASSHVGKSSYLASSSYEQYF. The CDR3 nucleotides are TGCGCCAGCAGCCATGTGGGCAAATCGTCTTACCTGGCTTCCAGCTCCTACGAGCAGTACTTC.

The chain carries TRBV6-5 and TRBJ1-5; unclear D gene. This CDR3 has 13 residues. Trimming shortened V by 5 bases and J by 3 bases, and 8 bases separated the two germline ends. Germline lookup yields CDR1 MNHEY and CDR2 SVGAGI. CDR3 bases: TGTGCCAGCAGTAACCTGGACAATCAGCCCCAGCATTTT. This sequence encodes CASSNLDNQPQHF.

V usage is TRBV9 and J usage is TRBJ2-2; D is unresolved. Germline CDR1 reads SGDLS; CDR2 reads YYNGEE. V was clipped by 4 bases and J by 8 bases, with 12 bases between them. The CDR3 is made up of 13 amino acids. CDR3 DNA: TGTGCCAGCAGCAGGCTTGGCCATGGGGAGCTGTTTTTT. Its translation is CASSRLGHGELFF.

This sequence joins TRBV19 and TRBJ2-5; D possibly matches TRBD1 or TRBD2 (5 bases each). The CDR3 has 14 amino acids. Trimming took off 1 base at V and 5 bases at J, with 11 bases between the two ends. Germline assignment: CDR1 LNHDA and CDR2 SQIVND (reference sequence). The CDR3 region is CASSIAWGTETQYF. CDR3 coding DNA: TGTGCCAGTAGTATAGCATGGGGGACGGAGACCCAGTACTTC. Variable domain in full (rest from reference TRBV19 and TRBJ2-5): DGGITQSPKYLFRKEGQNVTLSCEQNLNHDAMYWYRQDPGQGLRLIYYSQIVNDFQKGDIAEGYSVSREKKESFPLTVTSAQKNPTAFYLCASSIAWGTETQYFGPGTRLLVL.

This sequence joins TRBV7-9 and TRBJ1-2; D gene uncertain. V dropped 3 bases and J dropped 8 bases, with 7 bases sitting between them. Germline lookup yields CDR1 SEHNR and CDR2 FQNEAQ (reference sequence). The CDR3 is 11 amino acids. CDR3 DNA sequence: TGTGCCAGCAGCTTCATTGCGGGCTACACCTTC. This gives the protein CASSFIAGYTF.

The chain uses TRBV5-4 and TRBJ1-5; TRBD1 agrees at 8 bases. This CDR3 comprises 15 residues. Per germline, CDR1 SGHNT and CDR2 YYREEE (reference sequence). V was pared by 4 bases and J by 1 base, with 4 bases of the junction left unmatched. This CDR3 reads CASSQGQASNQPQHF. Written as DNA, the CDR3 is TGTGCCAGCAGCCAGGGACAGGCGAGCAATCAGCCCCAGCATTTT.

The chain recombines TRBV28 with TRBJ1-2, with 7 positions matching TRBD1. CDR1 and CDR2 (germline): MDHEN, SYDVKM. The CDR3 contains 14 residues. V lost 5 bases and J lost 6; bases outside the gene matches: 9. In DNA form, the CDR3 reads TGTGCCAGCAGTGCGACAGGGTTTGTACATGGCTACACCTTC. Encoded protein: CASSATGFVHGYTF.

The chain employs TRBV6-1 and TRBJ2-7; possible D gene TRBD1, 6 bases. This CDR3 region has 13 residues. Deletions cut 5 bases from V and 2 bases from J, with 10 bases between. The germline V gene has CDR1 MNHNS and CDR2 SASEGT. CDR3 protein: CASSTGTTYEQYF. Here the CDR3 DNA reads TGTGCCAGCAGTACCGGGACAACCTACGAGCAGTACTTC.